A single sample gave rise to the 6 T cell receptor beta chains below, sequenced in a study of control samples from healthy donors and cancer patients. The protocol was immunoSEQ multiplex PCR, while the TCRdb copy is restricted to in-frame clones and leaves out a portion. The sample contains more than 85,000 clones, 88% of which appear only once. Sequenced material: PBMCs. The source is an older woman with lung cancer.

This chain connects TRBV5-6 to TRBJ2-3, with 12 bases matching TRBD2. V trimming: 3 bases; J trimming: 0 bases; junction bases outside the gene matches: 5. Germline V CDR1 and CDR2: SGHDT, YYEEEE. This CDR3 comprises 17 residues. The CDR3 DNA reads TGTGCCAGCAGCTCCGGACTAGCGGGAAGCAGCACAGATACGCAGTATTTT. Amino acid sequence: CASSSGLAGSSTDTQYF.

This clone has a handful of counts. The chain carries TRBV9 and TRBJ2-5, with D maybe TRBD1 (6 bases). CDR1 is SGDLS and CDR2 is YYNGEE in the germline V gene. The CDR3 spans 12 residues. V lost 3 bases and J lost 5, with 8 bases in between. CDR3 nucleotide sequence: TGTGCCAGCAGCGACAGGGAGGAGACCCAGTACTTC. Its translation: CASSDREETQYF.

The chain joins TRBV29-1 to TRBJ1-2; 9 bases are a match to TRBD1. CDR1 is SQVTM, CDR2 ANQGSEA, per germline. The CDR3 runs 15 residues. V shed 4 bases, J shed 4 bases, and the junction held 10 bases outside the gene matches. DNA of the CDR3: TGCAGCGTTGGCCATACAGGGGGCGCGAGCTATGGCTACACCTTC. Residues: CSVGHTGGASYGYTF.

This chain joins TRBV2 and TRBJ1-1; D is undetermined. The CDR3 is 14 residues long. Germline V gives CDR1 SNHLY, CDR2 FYNNEI. The V end was cut by 2 bases, the J end by 5 bases, with 12 bases between. Here the CDR3 DNA reads TGTGCCAGCAGTGAATTAGGGCTGGGGACTGAAGCTTTCTTT. This gives the protein CASSELGLGTEAFF.

V and J are TRBV19 and TRBJ1-1, with 12 bases lining up with TRBD1. Trimming took 7 bases from V and 4 from J; bases not matched to a gene: 10. Germline V gene lookup returns CDR1 LNHDA and CDR2 SQIVND (reference sequence). The CDR3 has 16 amino acids. For the CDR3, the DNA is TGTGCCAGTACCCTGGGACAGGGGGCGGGAGTCACTGAAGCTTTCTTT. It specifies CASTLGQGAGVTEAFF. The full variable domain, completed using reference TRBV19 and TRBJ1-1, is DGGITQSPKYLFRKEGQNVTLSCEQNLNHDAMYWYRQDPGQGLRLIYYSQIVNDFQKGDIAEGYSVSREKKESFPLTVTSAQKNPTAFYLCASTLGQGAGVTEAFFGQGTRLTVV.

The chain is built from TRBV7-9 and TRBJ1-6; the D gene is possibly TRBD1 (5 bases). V was trimmed by 5 bases and J by 7 bases, leaving 12 bases between them. The CDR3 loop spans 14 amino acids. Germline assignment: CDR1 SEHNR and CDR2 FQNEAQ (reference sequence). CDR3 sequence (DNA): TGTGCCAGCAGCCGGATGGGGGACAATTCACCCCTCCACTTT. Its protein product is CASSRMGDNSPLHF.